This is a list of T cell receptor beta chains from one sample in a study of blood T cell repertoires in COVID-19. Using immunoSEQ multiplex PCR, the repertoire was profiled, and TCRdb retains in-frame clones only, with some absent. The table lists roughly 200,000 clones, around 91% of them singletons. Material for sequencing was peripheral blood. The receptors come from a man aged 50-60 years with acute or convalescent COVID-19. Both conserved end residues are trimmed from each CDR3. A D gene is named only where the DNA matches it firmly.

CDR3 protein,CDR3 length,D gene,J gene,V gene
ASRQTGTNEKLF,12,NA,TRBJ1-4,TRBV19
ASSQGRGRETQY,12,TRBD1,TRBJ2-5,TRBV4-1
ASSDRYNQPQH,11,NA,TRBJ1-5,TRBV19
ASSLFKREVAEQY,13,TRBD2,TRBJ2-7,TRBV28
ASSLAGGPNTEAF,13,NA,TRBJ1-1,TRBV5-5
ASSVVTANTGELF,13,NA,TRBJ2-2,TRBV9
ASSEVSGGAAETQY,14,TRBD2,TRBJ2-5,TRBV2
SVGLASTYEQY,11,TRBD2,TRBJ2-7,TRBV29-1
ASSYSGGLAGSGELF,15,TRBD2,TRBJ2-2,TRBV6-2/TRBV6-3
ASSRTGVAYGYT,12,TRBD1,TRBJ1-2,TRBV5-1
ASSDPVSSYNEQF,13,NA,TRBJ2-1,TRBV7-9
ASSLLGGSYNEQF,13,NA,TRBJ2-1,TRBV7-2
ASSPPGGAGETQY,13,TRBD2,TRBJ2-5,TRBV3-1/TRBV3-2
ASSFLDRDNSPLH,13,TRBD1,TRBJ1-6,TRBV28
ASSLPGEETQY,11,NA,TRBJ2-5,TRBV5-1
ASSQDAGLSRQKLF,14,NA,TRBJ1-4,TRBV4-1
ASSRPGTMNEQF,12,NA,TRBJ2-1,TRBV3-1/TRBV3-2
ASSLVGTGGTGELF,14,TRBD1,TRBJ2-2,TRBV7-2
SVRLSGGSYNEQF,13,TRBD2,TRBJ2-1,TRBV29-1
ASRGTGHNL,9,TRBD1,TRBJ2-1,TRBV2
ASSTPDRLYGYT,12,NA,TRBJ1-2,TRBV6-5
ASSRPGLVAGELF,13,TRBD2,TRBJ2-2,TRBV6-2/TRBV6-3